The source of this TCR beta chain is a study of cytomegalovirus exposure and HLA in healthy donors. Whole-study results and caveats: Later analysis demonstrated an association between a missense DCLRE1C variant and TCR beta V- and J-gene trimming.

60 Vbeta and 13 Jbeta primers were used in PCR. As handled by the study authors: In a later analysis, around 11 million of 65 million to 90 million unique beta chains occurred in at least two donors. Profiled with immunoSEQ multiplex PCR; TCRdb holds only in-frame clones, not every one. That table furnishes V, J and clone size, whereas the DNA furnished D and trimming. The data contain roughly 81,000 clones, 79% of them singletons. V gave up 4 bases and J gave up 1 base; unmatched junction bases: 10. Per the germline V gene, CDR1 is MGHDK and CDR2 is SYGVNS. The CDR3 consists of 18 residues. In this sample, this clone turned up once. Its antigen is as yet unknown.

This chain uses TRBV25-1 with TRBJ2-7; 13 bases are shared with TRBD2. Material for sequencing was PBMCs. The sequence came from a man aged 25-45 years in good health and CMV-seronegative. The CDR3 DNA is TGTGCCAGCAGTGTTCCACCGGGACTAGCGGGGTCATCCTACGAGCAGTACTTC. Protein sequence: CASSVPPGLAGSSYEQYF.